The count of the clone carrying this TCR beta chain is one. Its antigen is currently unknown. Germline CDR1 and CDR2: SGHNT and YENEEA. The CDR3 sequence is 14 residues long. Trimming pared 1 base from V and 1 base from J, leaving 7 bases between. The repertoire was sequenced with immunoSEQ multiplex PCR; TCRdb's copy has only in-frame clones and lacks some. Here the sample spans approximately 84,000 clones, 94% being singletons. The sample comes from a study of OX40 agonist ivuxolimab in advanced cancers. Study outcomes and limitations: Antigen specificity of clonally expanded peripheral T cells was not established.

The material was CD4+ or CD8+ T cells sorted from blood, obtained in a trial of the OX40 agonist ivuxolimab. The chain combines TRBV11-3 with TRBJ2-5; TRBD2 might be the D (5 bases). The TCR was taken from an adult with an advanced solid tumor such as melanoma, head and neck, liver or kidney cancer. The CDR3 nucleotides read TGTGCCAGCAGCTTAGCGGGGAGCCAAGAGACCCAGTACTTC. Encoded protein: CASSLAGSQETQYF.